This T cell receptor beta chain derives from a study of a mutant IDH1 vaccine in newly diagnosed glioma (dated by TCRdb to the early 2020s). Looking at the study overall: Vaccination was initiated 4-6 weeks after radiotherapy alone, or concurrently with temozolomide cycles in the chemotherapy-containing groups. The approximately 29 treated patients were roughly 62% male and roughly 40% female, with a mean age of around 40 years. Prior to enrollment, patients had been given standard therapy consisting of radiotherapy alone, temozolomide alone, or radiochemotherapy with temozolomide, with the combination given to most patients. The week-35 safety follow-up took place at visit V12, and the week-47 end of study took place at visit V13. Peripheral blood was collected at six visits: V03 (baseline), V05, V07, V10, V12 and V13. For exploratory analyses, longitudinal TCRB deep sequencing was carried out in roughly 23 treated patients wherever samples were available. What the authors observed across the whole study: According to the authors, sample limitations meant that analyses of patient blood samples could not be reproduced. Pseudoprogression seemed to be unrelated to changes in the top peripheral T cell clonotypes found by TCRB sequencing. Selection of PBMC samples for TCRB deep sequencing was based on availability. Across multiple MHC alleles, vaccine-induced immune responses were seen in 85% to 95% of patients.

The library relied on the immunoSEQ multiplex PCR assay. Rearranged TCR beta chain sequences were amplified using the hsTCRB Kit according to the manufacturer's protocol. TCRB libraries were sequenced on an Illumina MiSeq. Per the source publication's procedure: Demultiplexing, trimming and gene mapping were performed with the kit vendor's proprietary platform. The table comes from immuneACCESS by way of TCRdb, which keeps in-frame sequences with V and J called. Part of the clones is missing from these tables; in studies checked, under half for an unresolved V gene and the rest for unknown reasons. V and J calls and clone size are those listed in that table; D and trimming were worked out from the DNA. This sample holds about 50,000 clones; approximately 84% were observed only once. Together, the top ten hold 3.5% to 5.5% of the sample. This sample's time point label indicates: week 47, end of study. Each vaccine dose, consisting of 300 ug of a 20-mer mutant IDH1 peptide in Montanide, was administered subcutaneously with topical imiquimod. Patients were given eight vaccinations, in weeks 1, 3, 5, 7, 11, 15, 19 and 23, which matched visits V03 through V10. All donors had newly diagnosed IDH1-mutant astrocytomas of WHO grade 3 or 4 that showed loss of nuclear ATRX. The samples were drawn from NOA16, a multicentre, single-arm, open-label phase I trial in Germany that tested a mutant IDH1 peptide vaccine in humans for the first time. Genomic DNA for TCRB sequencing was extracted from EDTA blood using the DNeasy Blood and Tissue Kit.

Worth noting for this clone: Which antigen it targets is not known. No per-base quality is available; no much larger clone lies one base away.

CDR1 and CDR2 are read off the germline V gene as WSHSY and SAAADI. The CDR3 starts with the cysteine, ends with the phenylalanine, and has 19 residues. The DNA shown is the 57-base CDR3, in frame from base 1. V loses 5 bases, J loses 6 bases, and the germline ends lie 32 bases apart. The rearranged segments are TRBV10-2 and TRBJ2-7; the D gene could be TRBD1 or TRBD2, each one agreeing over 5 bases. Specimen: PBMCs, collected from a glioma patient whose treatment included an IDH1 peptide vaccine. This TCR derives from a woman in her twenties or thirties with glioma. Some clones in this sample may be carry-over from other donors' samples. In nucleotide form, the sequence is TGCGCCAGCAGTAGGGGCCTGTCGGGGCTTGGAACAGGCTCCGTCGAGCAGTACTTC. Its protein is CASSRGLSGLGTGSVEQYF.